This T cell receptor (beta chain) was captured by sequencing in a study of blood T cell repertoires in COVID-19. Study context: Acute-phase and convalescent COVID-19 samples originated in the United States, Italy and Spain. Sources were T cells, B-cell-depleted T cells, or PBMCs; the material itself was cDNA or gDNA.

In the source study's methods: Estimation of nucleated cell counts relied on the amplification of reference gene primers. TCRdb's table, derived via immunoSEQ multiplex PCR, lists solely in-frame clones and lacks some. V and J calls and clone size follow that table, whereas D and trimming were derived from the DNA. The sample shows under 150,000 clones, 70% to 90% of them seen only once. Germline V CDR1 and CDR2: DFQATT, SNEGSKA (reference sequence). CDR3 length equals 15 residues. The V gene lost 3 bases and the J gene lost 1 base, with 15 bases spanning the gap. The receptor was derived from an older man with active COVID-19. The chain uses TRBV20-1 and TRBJ1-1, with D hard to call. The sample comprised peripheral blood. The CDR3 DNA reads as TGCAGTGCTAGTAACCAGCTCCCGGGGAACACTGAAGCTTTCTTT. Protein: CSASNQLPGNTEAFF.